The 20 T cell receptor beta chains in this list originate from one sample, sequenced in a study of CD8+CD57+ T cells in acquired aplastic anemia. The template for TCR beta VDJ and CDR3 sequence profiling was genomic DNA. TCRdb fed the reads into MiXCR, producing one record per CDR3 protein. The data contain roughly 200,000 distinct CDR3 sequences, about 62% of them singletons. By flow cytometry, patients selected for sequencing had shown an expansion of CD8+CD57+ cells. Sequencing used sorted CD4+, CD8+, or CD8+CD57+ T cells (not recorded which) from PBMCs. The source is a human donor with aplastic anemia.

V and J are TRBV2 and TRBJ2-1, with 11 bases identical to TRBD2. In germline, CDR1 is SNHLY, CDR2 FYNNEI. The trim removed 7 bases at V and 4 bases at J, leaving 6 bases unmatched. The CDR3 is made up of 15 amino acids. The CDR3 sequence: CASNSGTSGYNEQFF. The CDR3, as DNA: TGTGCCAGCAATTCCGGGACTAGCGGTTACAATGAGCAGTTCTTC.

The CDR3 DNA reads TGTGCCAGCAGCTTAGGACAGGGGTGGCAAGAGACCCAGTACTTC. It codes for CASSLGQGWQETQYF. The chain employs TRBV7-2 and TRBJ2-5; 8 positions match TRBD1. The germline V gene has CDR1 SGHTA and CDR2 FQGNSA. The length of the CDR3 is 15 residues. The ends lost 1 base at V and 2 bases at J; junction bases unmatched: 3.

The chain is built from TRBV7-8 and TRBJ2-1; 10 bases are a match to TRBD2. With 7 bases clipped from V and 9 bases from J, the junction kept 15 bases outside the gene matches. This CDR3 spans 16 amino acids. CDR1 is SGHVS, CDR2 FQNEAQ, per germline. The CDR3 nucleotides are TGTGCCAGCAACGCACTAGCGGGGCGGCACGACCCTGAGCAGTTCTTC. It translates to CASNALAGRHDPEQFF.

The chain combines TRBV5-1 with TRBJ2-7; possibly TRBD2 for D (8 bases). The CDR3 sequence is 13 residues long. Germline values: CDR1 SGHRS, CDR2 YFSETQ. Trimming pared 6 bases from V and 6 bases from J, leaving 16 bases between. The CDR3, as DNA: TGCGCCAGCAAGGAGGGGGCGGGAGGCGAGCAGTACTTC. As protein: CASKEGAGGEQYF.

The chain couples TRBV29-1 to TRBJ2-7; D gene ambiguous. Germline values: CDR1 SQVTM, CDR2 ANQGSEA. This CDR3 contains 12 residues. Trimming took off 4 bases at V and 1 base at J, with 8 bases between the two ends. The CDR3 protein is CSVATTSYEQYF. CDR3 bases: TGCAGCGTTGCCACAACTTCCTACGAGCAGTACTTC.

The chain uses TRBV9 and TRBJ2-1; 11 bases align to TRBD1. In germline, CDR1 is SGDLS, CDR2 YYNGEE. There are 17 residues in the CDR3. Trimming took 0 bases from V and 7 from J; bases not matched to a gene: 9. The CDR3 DNA reads as TGTGCCAGCAGCGTAGAAATCCGGGACAGGGGGGGGAATGAGCAGTTCTTC. Translation gives CASSVEIRDRGGNEQFF.

The V call is TRBV6-5, the J call TRBJ1-2; D unclear. Per the germline V gene, CDR1 is MNHEY and CDR2 is SVGAGI. Trimming took 4 bases from V and 7 from J, leaving 7 bases between them. The CDR3 is 11 residues long. The CDR3 region has the DNA TGTGCCAGCAGTTCCCTGGGTGGCTACACCTTC. It codes for CASSSLGGYTF.

This chain uses TRBV5-1 with TRBJ2-3; D not resolved. Germline CDR1 is SGHRS and CDR2 is YFSETQ. The CDR3 has 14 amino acids. Trimming removed 1 base at V and 2 bases at J, with 8 bases between. The CDR3 DNA reads as TGCGCCAGCAGCTTGAGTACACCCACAGATACGCAGTATTTT. Protein: CASSLSTPTDTQYF.

This chain links TRBV20-1 with TRBJ2-7; tentatively, D is TRBD1 (6 bases). CDR3 size: 14 residues. Between the trimmed V and J ends, which lost 3 bases and 2 bases, there was a span of 14 bases. Germline V gene lookup returns CDR1 DFQATT and CDR2 SNEGSKA (reference sequence). The CDR3 reads CSASGDTGTYEQYF. Written as DNA, the CDR3 is TGCAGTGCTAGTGGGGACACGGGGACCTACGAGCAGTACTTC.

V gene TRBV15 combines with J gene TRBJ2-1; 13 bases are shared with TRBD2. The CDR3 is 16 amino acids. With 5 bases clipped from V and 9 bases from J, the junction kept 10 bases outside the gene matches. Germline assignment: CDR1 LNHNV and CDR2 YYDKDF (reference sequence). Here the CDR3 DNA reads TGTGCCACCAGCGGGGGACTAGCGGGAAAAGCCTCTGAGCAGTTCTTC. Protein sequence: CATSGGLAGKASEQFF.

V is TRBV10-2 and J is TRBJ1-2; D uncertain. V shed 8 bases and J shed 5 bases, with 9 bases lying between them. CDR1 is WSHSY, CDR2 SAAADI, per germline. The CDR3 runs to 11 residues. DNA of the CDR3: TGCGCCAGCGCTGGGAGGTATGGCTACACCTTC. As protein: CASAGRYGYTF.

The sample holds a few counts of this clonotype. The chain has TRBV24-1 and TRBJ2-3; D is uncertain. The V gene's germline CDR1 is KGHDR and CDR2 SFDVKD. V was clipped by 5 bases and J by 1 base, with 3 bases between them. The length of the CDR3 is 12 residues. As DNA, the CDR3 is TGTGCCACCAGTGGGGGCACAGATACGCAGTATTTT. This encodes CATSGGTDTQYF.

The rearrangement links TRBV7-2 to TRBJ1-2, with TRBD1 identical over 7 bases. The length of the CDR3 is 15 residues. J lost 3 bases, V lost 2 bases, and 6 bases had no gene match. Germline CDR1 reads SGHTA; CDR2 reads FQGNSA. The CDR3 sequence is CASSLFSTGDYGYTF. The CDR3 nucleotides are TGTGCCAGCAGCTTATTTAGTACAGGGGACTATGGCTACACCTTC.

The genes are TRBV7-9 and TRBJ2-5, with 8 bases aligning to TRBD1. V lost 5 bases, J lost 5 bases, and 4 bases stayed unmatched. The germline V gene has CDR1 SEHNR and CDR2 FQNEAQ (reference sequence). The CDR3 covers 13 residues. DNA of the CDR3: TGTGCCAGCAGCCCTTGGACAGGGGAGACCCAGTACTTC. Translated: CASSPWTGETQYF. Combining the CDR3 with reference TRBV7-9 and TRBJ2-5 gives the whole variable domain DTGVSQNPRHKITKRGQNVTFRCDPISEHNRLYWYRQTLGQGPEFLTYFQNEAQLEKSRLLSDRFSAERPKGSFSTLEIQRTEQGDSAMYLCASSPWTGETQYFGPGTRLLVL.

The chain employs TRBV27 and TRBJ2-1; 7 nucleotides match TRBD2. J was trimmed by 4 bases and V by 3 bases; bases with no gene match: 6. Germline lookup yields CDR1 MNHEY and CDR2 SMNVEV (reference sequence). The CDR3 extends over 15 amino acids. The CDR3 nucleotides read TGTGCCAGCAGTTTCCTTGGGGGGGAGTACAATGAGCAGTTCTTC. As protein: CASSFLGGEYNEQFF.

In the case of this clonotype: The junction departs from germline at one end; a sequencing error may be responsible. V and J are TRBV20-1 and TRBJ1-1; D perhaps matches TRBD1 (5 bases). From germline, CDR1 is DFQATT and CDR2 SNEGSKA (reference sequence). CDR3 length: 15 amino acids. CDR3 loop: CSARGGRVVNTEAFF. CDR3 coding DNA: TGCAGTGCTAGAGGGGGGAGGGTGGTGAATACTGAAGCTTTCTTT.

The chain joins TRBV7-9 to TRBJ2-5; D call uncertain. Trimming removed 5 bases at V and 11 bases at J, with 18 bases between. From germline, CDR1 is SEHNR and CDR2 FQNEAQ (reference sequence). This CDR3 region has 13 residues. CDR3 amino acids: CASSRQATYVQYF. CDR3 bases: TGTGCCAGCAGCCGGCAGGCTACCTACGTGCAGTACTTC.

V gene TRBV15 combines with J gene TRBJ1-2, with a possible D match to TRBD1 (6 bases). The CDR3 length is 17 residues. V dropped 0 bases and J dropped 5 bases, with 19 bases sitting between them. The germline V gene has CDR1 LNHNV and CDR2 YYDKDF (reference sequence). The CDR3 is CATSRDGYRDLGYGYTF. The CDR3 nucleotides are TGTGCCACCAGCAGAGACGGATACAGGGACCTGGGGTATGGCTACACCTTC.

V and J are TRBV7-2 and TRBJ2-3; D possibly corresponds to TRBD1 (7 bases). Germline V gene data show CDR1 as SGHTA and CDR2 as FQGNSA. The CDR3 has 13 residues. V shed 2 bases and J shed 6 bases, with 9 bases lying between them. CDR3 region: CASSLPGGDTQYF. The CDR3 nucleotides are TGTGCCAGCAGCTTACCAGGGGGGGATACGCAGTATTTT.

The chain combines TRBV7-3 with TRBJ1-6, with a possible D match to TRBD1 (5 bases). V lost 5 bases and J lost 10, with 12 bases in between. Germline V gene data show CDR1 as SGHTA and CDR2 as FQGTGA. There are 13 residues in the CDR3. CDR3 residues: CASSRDFGSPLHF. DNA for the CDR3: TGTGCCAGCAGCCGGGACTTTGGCTCACCCCTCCACTTT.